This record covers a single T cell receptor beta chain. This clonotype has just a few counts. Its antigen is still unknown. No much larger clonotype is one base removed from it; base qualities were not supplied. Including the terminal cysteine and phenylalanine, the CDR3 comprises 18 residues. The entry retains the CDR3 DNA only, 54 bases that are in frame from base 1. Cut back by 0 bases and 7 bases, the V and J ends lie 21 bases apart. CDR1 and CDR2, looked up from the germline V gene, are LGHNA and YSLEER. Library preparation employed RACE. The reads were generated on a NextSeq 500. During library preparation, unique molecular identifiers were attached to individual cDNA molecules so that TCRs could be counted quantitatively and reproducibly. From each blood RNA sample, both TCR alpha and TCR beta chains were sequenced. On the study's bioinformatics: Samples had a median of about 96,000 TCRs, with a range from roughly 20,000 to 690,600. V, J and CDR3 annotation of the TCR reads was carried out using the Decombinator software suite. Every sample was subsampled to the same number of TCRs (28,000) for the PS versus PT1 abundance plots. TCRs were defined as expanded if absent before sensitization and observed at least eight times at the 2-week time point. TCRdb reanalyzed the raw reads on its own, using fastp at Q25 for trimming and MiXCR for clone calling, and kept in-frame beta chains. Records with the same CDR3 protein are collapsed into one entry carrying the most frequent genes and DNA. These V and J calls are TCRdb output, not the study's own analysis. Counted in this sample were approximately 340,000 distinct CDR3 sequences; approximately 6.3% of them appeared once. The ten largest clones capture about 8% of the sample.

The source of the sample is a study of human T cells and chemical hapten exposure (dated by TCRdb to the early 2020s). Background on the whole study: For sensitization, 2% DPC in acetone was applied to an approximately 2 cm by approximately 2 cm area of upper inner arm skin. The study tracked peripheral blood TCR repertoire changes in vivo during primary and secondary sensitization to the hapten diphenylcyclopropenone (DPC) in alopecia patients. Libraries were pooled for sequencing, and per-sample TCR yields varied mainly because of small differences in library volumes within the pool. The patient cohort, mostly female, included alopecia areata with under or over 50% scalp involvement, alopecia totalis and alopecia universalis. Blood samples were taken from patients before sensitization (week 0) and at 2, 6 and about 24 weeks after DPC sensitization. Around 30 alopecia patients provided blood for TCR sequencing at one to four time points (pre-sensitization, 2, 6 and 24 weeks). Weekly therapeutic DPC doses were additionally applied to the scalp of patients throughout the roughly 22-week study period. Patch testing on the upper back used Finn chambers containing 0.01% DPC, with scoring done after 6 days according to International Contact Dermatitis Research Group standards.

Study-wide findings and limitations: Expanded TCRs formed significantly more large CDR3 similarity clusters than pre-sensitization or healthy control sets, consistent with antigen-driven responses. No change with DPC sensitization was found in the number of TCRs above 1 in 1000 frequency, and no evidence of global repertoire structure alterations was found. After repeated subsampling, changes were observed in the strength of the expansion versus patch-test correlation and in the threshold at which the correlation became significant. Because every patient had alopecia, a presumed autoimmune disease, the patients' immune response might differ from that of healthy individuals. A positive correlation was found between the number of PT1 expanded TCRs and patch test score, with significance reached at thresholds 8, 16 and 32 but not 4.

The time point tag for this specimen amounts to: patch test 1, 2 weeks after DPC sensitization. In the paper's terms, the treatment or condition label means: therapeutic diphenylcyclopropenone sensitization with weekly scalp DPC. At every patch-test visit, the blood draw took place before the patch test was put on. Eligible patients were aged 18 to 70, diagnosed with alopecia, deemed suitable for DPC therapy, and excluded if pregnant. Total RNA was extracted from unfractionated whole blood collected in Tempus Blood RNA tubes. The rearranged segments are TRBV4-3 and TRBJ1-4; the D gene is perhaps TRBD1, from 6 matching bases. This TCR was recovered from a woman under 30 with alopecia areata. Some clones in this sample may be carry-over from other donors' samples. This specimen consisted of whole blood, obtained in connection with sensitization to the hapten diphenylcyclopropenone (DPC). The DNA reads TGCGCCAGCAGCCAAGAGCTGGCGAAGAGCGCAGGGGTTGAAAAACTGTTTTTT. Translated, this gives CASSQELAKSAGVEKLFF.